The T cell receptor (beta chain) under discussion was sequenced for a study of blood T cell repertoires in COVID-19. About the research overall: Sources were T cells, B-cell-depleted T cells, or PBMCs; the material itself was cDNA or gDNA.

Measured with immunoSEQ multiplex PCR; TCRdb has only the in-frame clones, and not every one. The data contain some 250,000 clones, 82% of them seen just once; the ten biggest clones take up approximately 3.1%. Losses at the gene ends were 6 bases for V and 7 bases for J; bases not matched to a gene: 12. Germline values: CDR1 KGHSH, CDR2 LQKENI. CDR3 length: 15 residues. The clonotype comes from a woman aged 18-35 years with acute or convalescent COVID-19. The chain carries TRBV18 and TRBJ1-5, with TRBD1 matching over 7 bases. The sequenced material came from peripheral blood. In DNA, the CDR3 is TGTGCCAGCTCTCAAGATCAAGGGGGCCGCCAGCCCCAGCATTTT. Its translation: CASSQDQGGRQPQHF.